What follows are 12 T cell receptor beta chains derived from one specimen sequenced in a study of glioma-infiltrating T cells. The iRepertoire nested amplicon-rescue multiplex PCR amplified TCR alpha and beta CDR3s from RNA. One entry per CDR3 protein results from TCRdb running MiXCR on the multiplex PCR reads. The sample consists of 150,000 or so distinct CDR3 sequences, roughly two fifths of them appearing once. Sequenced input: glioma tissue, nonneoplastic brain tissue, or PBMCs (not recorded which). The receptors come from a human donor with low-grade glioma or glioblastoma, undergoing nonglioma brain surgery, or in good health (not recorded which).

The chain carries TRBV19 and TRBJ2-1; 7 bases match TRBD1. The CDR3 has 17 amino acids. V trimming: 4 bases; J trimming: 7 bases; junction bases outside the gene matches: 16. Germline V gene sequence: CDR1 LNHDA, CDR2 SQIVND (reference sequence). This chain's CDR3 is CASSSSGGQALRNEQFF. The CDR3 nucleotides are TGTGCCAGTAGTAGCTCCGGCGGACAGGCCCTTCGGAATGAGCAGTTCTTC.

The genes are TRBV24-1 and TRBJ2-1, with a tentative D call TRBD2 (5 bases). The germline V gene has CDR1 KGHDR and CDR2 SFDVKD. CDR3 length: 17 amino acids. Deletions cut 5 bases from V and 0 bases from J, with 16 bases between. CDR3 bases: TGTGCCACCAGTGGTACGGGAAATACGCGCTCCTACAATGAGCAGTTCTTC. It encodes CATSGTGNTRSYNEQFF.

The chain links TRBV2 to TRBJ1-1, with no clear D. This CDR3 has 13 residues. The germline gives CDR1 SNHLY, CDR2 FYNNEI. Trimming left V 3 bases short and J 11 bases short, with 16 bases between. CDR3 in amino acids: CASSDSRANQAFF. The CDR3 coding sequence is TGTGCCAGCAGTGATTCTAGGGCCAACCAGGCTTTCTTT.

Only a few counts were recorded for this clonotype. V and J are TRBV20-1 and TRBJ2-3; D is perhaps TRBD2 (5 bases). This CDR3 is 14 amino acids long. The V end was cut by 5 bases, the J end by 2 bases, with 14 bases between. Germline lookup yields CDR1 DFQATT and CDR2 SNEGSKA (reference sequence). The CDR3 protein is CSALEVGNTDTQYF. CDR3 nucleotides: TGCAGTGCTCTCGAGGTCGGGAACACAGATACGCAGTATTTT.

This clonotype was counted a few times. This rearrangement joins TRBV20-1 to TRBJ2-3, with 8 bases fitting TRBD2. The germline CDR1 and CDR2 sequences are DFQATT and SNEGSKA (reference sequence). The CDR3 loop spans 15 amino acids. With V trimmed by 4 bases and J by 5 bases, 11 bases remained unmatched. CDR3 sequence (DNA): TGCAGTGCTATTTTTTGGGCCAGCGGGGGAGATACGCAGTATTTT. This translates into CSAIFWASGGDTQYF.

The chain links TRBV7-2 to TRBJ2-3; 10 positions agree with TRBD2. Unmatched junction bases numbered 8, after V lost 5 bases and J lost 6 bases. The CDR3 runs to 15 residues. Germline V lookup: CDR1 SGHTA, CDR2 FQGNSA. The CDR3 DNA reads TGTGCCAGCAGCCGGTGGGAGCGGGGGGGCGATACGCAGTATTTT. Translated: CASSRWERGGDTQYF.

The rearrangement links TRBV4-3 to TRBJ2-5, with D possibly being TRBD1 (5 bases). From germline, CDR1 is LGHNA and CDR2 YSLEER. The CDR3 spans 15 residues. V was clipped by 1 base and J by 4 bases, with 13 bases between them. The CDR3 nucleotides are TGCGCCAGCAGCCAAGTAAGGGGAAGTCCAGAGACCCAGTACTTC. Translation gives CASSQVRGSPETQYF.

The genes are TRBV15 and TRBJ1-2; D is perhaps TRBD1 (5 bases). From germline, CDR1 is LNHNV and CDR2 YYDKDF (reference sequence). CDR3 length equals 14 residues. The V end lost 1 base, the J end lost 3 bases, and 9 bases lay between the germline ends. The CDR3 reads CATSRGDRDYGYTF. The CDR3, as DNA: TGTGCCACCAGCAGAGGGGACCGGGACTATGGCTACACCTTC.

The chain couples TRBV4-2 to TRBJ1-3; TRBD1 is a possible D gene (5 bases). Germline CDR1 LGHNA, CDR2 YNFKEQ. V dropped 3 bases and J dropped 0 bases, with 15 bases sitting between them. This CDR3 comprises 17 residues. The CDR3 region is CASSQGGILSSGNTIYF. The DNA of the CDR3 is TGTGCCAGCAGCCAGGGGGGAATTCTTAGCTCTGGAAACACCATATATTTT.

The chain uses TRBV6-6 and TRBJ2-3, with D maybe TRBD2 (5 bases). With 2 bases removed from V and 1 base from J, the gap between germline ends came to 13 bases. Germline-derived CDR1 and CDR2 are MNHNY and SVGAGI (reference sequence). The CDR3 sequence is 16 residues long. Written as DNA, the CDR3 is TGTGCCAGCAGTTACCTTGAGGGTTATGGCACAGATACGCAGTATTTT. Translating gives CASSYLEGYGTDTQYF.

This sequence joins TRBV20-1 and TRBJ2-3; 11 bases match TRBD2. The CDR3 spans 16 residues. Germline V lookup: CDR1 DFQATT, CDR2 SNEGSKA (reference sequence). The V and J ends lost 0 bases and 3 bases, in that order; junction bases with no gene match: 5. The DNA for the CDR3 is TGCAGTGCTAGAGACGGACTAGCGGGCCTAACAGATACGCAGTATTTT. Protein: CSARDGLAGLTDTQYF.

The chain uses TRBV6-1 and TRBJ1-2; TRBD1 matches at 8 bases. The junction had 5 bases not matched to a gene; V was cut back by 5 bases and J by 3 bases. Germline V gives CDR1 MNHNS, CDR2 SASEGT. The CDR3 is 14 residues long. The CDR3 DNA reads TGTGCCAGCAGTATAACGGGACAGGACTATGGCTACACCTTC. Translation: CASSITGQDYGYTF.